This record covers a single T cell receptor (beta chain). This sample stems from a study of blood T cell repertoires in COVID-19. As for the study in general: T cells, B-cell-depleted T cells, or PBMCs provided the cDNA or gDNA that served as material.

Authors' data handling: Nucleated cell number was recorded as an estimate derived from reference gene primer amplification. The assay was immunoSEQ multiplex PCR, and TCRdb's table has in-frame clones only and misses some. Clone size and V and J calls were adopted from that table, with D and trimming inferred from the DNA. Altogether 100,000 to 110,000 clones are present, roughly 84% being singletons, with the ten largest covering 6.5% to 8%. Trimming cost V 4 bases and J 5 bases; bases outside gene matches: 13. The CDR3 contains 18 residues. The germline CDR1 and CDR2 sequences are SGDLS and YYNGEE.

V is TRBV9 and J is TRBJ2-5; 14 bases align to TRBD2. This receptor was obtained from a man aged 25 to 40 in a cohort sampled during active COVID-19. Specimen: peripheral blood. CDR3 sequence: CASSTPGLAGGVGETQYF. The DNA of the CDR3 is TGTGCCAGCAGCACACCAGGACTAGCGGGGGGAGTTGGGGAGACCCAGTACTTC.